Shown below are 29 T cell receptor beta chains from a single sample sequenced in a study of beta chain features in type 1 diabetes. Expressed TCRB transcripts got sequenced, as all isolated RNA was reverse transcribed. Assay: immunoSEQ multiplex PCR; the TCRdb copy retains only in-frame clones and omits some. The table includes a few hundred thousand clones, less than 15% detected once. The sequencing sample was made of naive CD4+ T cells from blood. The receptor source for this set is a woman between 18 and 29 years old in good health.

This clone has a handful of counts. The V and J genes are TRBV30 and TRBJ1-5; 10 bases align to TRBD1. The trim removed 5 bases at V and 14 bases at J, leaving 9 bases unmatched. The CDR3 is made up of 12 amino acids. CDR1 and CDR2 (germline): GTSNPN, SVGIG (reference sequence). The CDR3 nucleotides read TGTGCCTGGGGGAGTGGGGGACAGGGGAAGCATTTT. It translates to CAWGSGGQGKHF.

This clone has only a few counts. The V call is TRBV9, the J call TRBJ2-3; D is perhaps TRBD2 (5 bases). Trimming pared 0 bases from V and 8 bases from J, leaving 16 bases between. Germline CDR1 and CDR2: SGDLS and YYNGEE. The CDR3 extends over 15 amino acids. CDR3 sequence reads: CASSVDNAGRGTQYF. The CDR3 DNA is TGTGCCAGCAGCGTAGATAATGCGGGCCGTGGTACGCAGTATTTT.

This clone has only a few counts. This chain connects TRBV19 to TRBJ2-2; D not certain. The V gene lost 2 bases and the J gene lost 1 base, with 5 bases spanning the gap. The CDR3 runs 14 residues. Germline V lookup: CDR1 LNHDA, CDR2 SQIVND (reference sequence). In DNA, the CDR3 is TGTGCCAGTAGTATAATCCGGAACACCGGGGAGCTGTTTTTT. Translating gives CASSIIRNTGELFF.

V gene TRBV7-2 combines with J gene TRBJ2-1; TRBD2 matches 11 bases. This CDR3 region has 18 residues. CDR1 and CDR2 (germline): SGHTA, FQGNSA. V shed 4 bases, J shed 1 base, and the junction held 9 bases outside the gene matches. CDR3 sequence (DNA): TGTGCCAGCAGCTACTCCTCTTTAGCGGGAGGGTCCTACAATGAGCAGTTCTTC. It translates to CASSYSSLAGGSYNEQFF.

This clone was counted between two and nine times. The CDR3 region is CASSYVTGGSYEQYF. The CDR3 DNA sequence: TGTGCCAGCAGTTACGTGACAGGGGGCTCCTACGAGCAGTACTTC. The V and J genes are TRBV6-5 and TRBJ2-7, with TRBD1 matching 9 bases. With V trimmed by 2 bases and J by 0 bases, 2 bases remained unmatched. The CDR3 consists of 15 residues. The germline V gene encodes CDR1 MNHEY and CDR2 SVGAGI.

This chain connects TRBV15 to TRBJ2-7, with D perhaps matching TRBD1 (6 bases). CDR3 size: 16 residues. Trimming removed 5 bases at V and 1 base at J, with 18 bases between. Germline V gene sequence: CDR1 LNHNV, CDR2 YYDKDF (reference sequence). The CDR3 DNA follows: TGTGCCACCAGCCGTTACCGGACAGCACCTTCCTACGAGCAGTACTTC. As protein: CATSRYRTAPSYEQYF.

The V and J genes are TRBV30 and TRBJ1-2, with D perhaps TRBD1 (5 bases). V lost 0 bases and J lost 4, with 9 bases in between. This CDR3 region has 13 residues. From germline, CDR1 is GTSNPN and CDR2 SVGIG (reference sequence). CDR3: CAWSVSDSYGYTF. CDR3 nucleotide sequence: TGTGCCTGGAGTGTTTCCGACAGCTATGGCTACACCTTC.

This clone turned up a few times. V and J are TRBV19 and TRBJ2-1; TRBD1 aligns across 10 bases. The CDR3 is made up of 14 amino acids. Germline V gene data show CDR1 as LNHDA and CDR2 as SQIVND (reference sequence). Germline trimming cut 6 bases from V and 6 bases from J; bases unmatched to any gene: 5. The CDR3 spells CASSTGTGVNEQFF. CDR3 nucleotide sequence: TGTGCCAGTAGCACCGGGACAGGGGTCAATGAGCAGTTCTTC.

The rearrangement joins TRBV28 to TRBJ2-6; no definite D call. The germline V and J ends were trimmed by 5 bases and 0 bases, with 8 bases remaining between them. This CDR3 comprises 15 residues. CDR1 MDHEN and CDR2 SYDVKM come from the germline V gene. The CDR3 coding sequence is TGTGCCAGCAGTAATATGTTCTCTGGGGCCAACGTCCTGACTTTC. It yields the protein CASSNMFSGANVLTF.

This chain uses TRBV2 with TRBJ2-3; weak D call: TRBD2 (6 bases). CDR1 is SNHLY and CDR2 is FYNNEI in the germline V gene. This CDR3 region has 13 residues. Trimming removed 7 bases at V and 0 bases at J, with 8 bases between. The CDR3 nucleotides read TGTGCCAGCATCCGGGGGAGCACAGATACGCAGTATTTT. Its translation is CASIRGSTDTQYF. The complete variable domain, with remaining parts taken from reference TRBV2 and TRBJ2-3, reads EPEVTQTPSHQVTQMGQEVILRCVPISNHLYFYWYRQILGQKVEFLVSFYNNEISEKSEIFDDQFSVERPDGSNFTLKIRSTKLEDSAMYFCASIRGSTDTQYFGPGTRLTVL.

This clone has only a few counts. The chain couples TRBV27 to TRBJ1-1, with 9 bases fitting TRBD1. With V trimmed by 2 bases and J by 5 bases, 3 bases remained unmatched. CDR3 length: 14 residues. The germline gives CDR1 MNHEY, CDR2 SMNVEV (reference sequence). CDR3 protein: CASSLGDRETEAFF. CDR3 DNA sequence: TGTGCCAGCAGTTTAGGGGACAGGGAGACTGAAGCTTTCTTT.

This chain joins TRBV6-6 and TRBJ2-5, with TRBD1 as a possible D gene (5 bases). V was pared by 5 bases and J by 1 base, with 11 bases between. CDR3 length: 14 residues. From germline, CDR1 is MNHNY and CDR2 SVGAGI (reference sequence). CDR3 in amino acids: CASSHGHLQETQYF. The CDR3, as DNA: TGTGCCAGCAGTCACGGACACCTCCAAGAGACCCAGTACTTC.

The rearrangement uses TRBV28 and TRBJ2-1; D is ambiguous. The CDR3 runs 14 residues. V dropped 8 bases and J dropped 2 bases, with 13 bases sitting between them. In germline, CDR1 is MDHEN, CDR2 SYDVKM. DNA for the CDR3: TGTGCCAGCGAGGTTGAACTTACCTACAATGAGCAGTTCTTC. Amino acids: CASEVELTYNEQFF.

In its sample, this clone was seen a few times. The V call is TRBV4-1, the J call TRBJ2-5; 7 bases line up with TRBD2. Trimming removed 4 bases from V and 5 bases from J; junction bases left unmatched: 4. Germline V gene sequence: CDR1 MGHRA, CDR2 YSYEKL. The CDR3 runs 13 residues. DNA for the CDR3: TGCGCCAGCAGCCTTTTGGGGGGGGAGACCCAGTACTTC. It codes for CASSLLGGETQYF.

The table lists this clone with a few counts. V is TRBV30 and J is TRBJ2-3; 10 bases are a match to TRBD2. CDR3 length equals 18 residues. V gave up 1 base and J gave up 2 bases; unmatched junction bases: 12. Germline values: CDR1 GTSNPN, CDR2 SVGIG (reference sequence). The CDR3 sequence is CAWSDGASGSAYTDTQYF. The CDR3 region has the DNA TGTGCCTGGAGTGACGGCGCTAGCGGGAGCGCCTACACAGATACGCAGTATTTT.

The rearrangement links TRBV5-6 to TRBJ2-5, with a possible D match to TRBD1 (6 bases). Deletions cut 2 bases from V and 1 base from J, with 9 bases between. The germline gives CDR1 SGHDT, CDR2 YYEEEE. The CDR3 covers 14 residues. Here the CDR3 reads CASSLGQTQETQYF. CDR3 DNA sequence: TGTGCCAGCAGCTTAGGACAGACCCAAGAGACCCAGTACTTC.

The chain carries TRBV5-1 and TRBJ1-5; a weak D match, TRBD1 (5 bases). CDR1 is SGHRS and CDR2 is YFSETQ in the germline V gene. Trimming shortened V by 7 bases and J by 11 bases, and 19 bases separated the two germline ends. The CDR3 has 13 residues. The CDR3 DNA sequence: TGCGCCAGCGGCCTAGGGGTCGAAGGGGCCCAGCATTTT. It translates to CASGLGVEGAQHF.

This clone turned up a few times. This CDR3 reads CASSSRDRSEQYF. The CDR3 nucleotides are TGCGCCAGCAGCTCCCGGGACAGGTCCGAGCAGTACTTC. The V and J genes are TRBV5-1 and TRBJ2-7, with 8 bases fitting TRBD1. This CDR3 spans 13 amino acids. Germline CDR1 is SGHRS and CDR2 is YFSETQ. Trimming took 3 bases from V and 6 from J; bases not matched to a gene: 5.

V gene TRBV5-1 combines with J gene TRBJ1-2; D is possibly TRBD1 (6 bases). The germline V gene encodes CDR1 SGHRS and CDR2 YFSETQ. The CDR3 is made up of 14 amino acids. The germline V and J ends were trimmed by 0 bases and 8 bases, with 14 bases remaining between them. CDR3 loop: CASSLGGLGKGYTF. CDR3 coding DNA: TGCGCCAGCAGCTTGGGGGGGCTAGGTAAAGGCTACACCTTC.

Only a few counts were recorded for this clone. The gene calls are TRBV28 and TRBJ2-1, with unresolved D. In germline, CDR1 is MDHEN, CDR2 SYDVKM. Trimming shortened V by 3 bases and J by 5 bases, and 8 bases separated the two germline ends. This CDR3 contains 13 residues. Here the CDR3 reads CASSLPLNNEQFF. In DNA, the CDR3 is TGTGCCAGCAGTTTGCCGCTAAACAATGAGCAGTTCTTC. Combining the CDR3 with reference TRBV28 and TRBJ2-1 gives the whole variable domain DVKVTQSSRYLVKRTGEKVFLECVQDMDHENMFWYRQDPGLGLRLIYFSYDVKMKEKGDIPEGYSVSREKKERFSLILESASTNQTSMYLCASSLPLNNEQFFGPGTRLTVL.

V usage is TRBV7-2 and J usage is TRBJ2-3, with 12 bases identical to TRBD2. The junction had 11 bases not matched to a gene; V was cut back by 1 base and J by 15 bases. The CDR3 consists of 15 residues. Germline CDR1 SGHTA, CDR2 FQGNSA. Written as DNA, the CDR3 is TGTGCCAGCAGCTTAGGCGGGCTAGCGGGAGGGCTCGCCTATTTT. Residues: CASSLGGLAGGLAYF.

This clone was seen only a few times. This chain's CDR3 is CASSLDRTLSYEQYF. As DNA, the CDR3 is TGTGCCAGCAGTTTGGACAGGACCCTCTCCTACGAGCAGTACTTC. The chain recombines TRBV6-6 with TRBJ2-7; 7 bases are shared with TRBD1. The CDR3 is 15 amino acids. V trimming: 4 bases; J trimming: 0 bases; junction bases outside the gene matches: 6. Germline values: CDR1 MNHNY, CDR2 SVGAGI (reference sequence).

This clone was found a few times. The chain recombines TRBV20-1 with TRBJ2-3; no reliable D call. This CDR3 has 11 amino acids. V was clipped by 3 bases and J by 3 bases, with 4 bases between them. Germline CDR1 and CDR2: DFQATT and SNEGSKA (reference sequence). The CDR3 DNA reads TGCAGTGCTAGCCTGACAGATACGCAGTATTTT. Encoded protein: CSASLTDTQYF.

Comments on this clone: Other nucleotide sequences from this sample produce the same CDR3. The CDR3 nucleotides read TGTGCCAGCAGCTTAACGGGGTACGAGCAGTACTTC. This encodes CASSLTGYEQYF. The chain joins TRBV7-2 to TRBJ2-7, with a tentative D call TRBD2 (5 bases). CDR3 length: 12 amino acids. Trimming stripped 2 bases from V and 4 bases from J, with 6 bases between. Germline CDR1 reads SGHTA; CDR2 reads FQGNSA.

CDR3 residues: CASAVAAQVYNEQFF. CDR3 coding DNA: TGTGCCAGCGCGGTGGCAGCCCAAGTCTACAATGAGCAGTTCTTC. J is TRBJ2-1 and V is TRBV6-5, with D unresolved. Germline CDR1 and CDR2: MNHEY and SVGAGI. This CDR3 is built from 15 residues. V was clipped by 8 bases and J by 3 bases, with 17 bases between them.

V gene TRBV2 combines with J gene TRBJ2-2; perhaps TRBD2 as D (6 bases). This CDR3 comprises 15 residues. Germline V gene sequence: CDR1 SNHLY, CDR2 FYNNEI. V was trimmed by 5 bases and J by 0 bases, leaving 10 bases between them. CDR3 DNA: TGTGCCAGCAGTCTCGGGAGACCGAACACCGGGGAGCTGTTTTTT. It codes for CASSLGRPNTGELFF.

The chain employs TRBV29-1 and TRBJ2-7; D gene uncertain. The CDR3 has 12 amino acids. In germline, CDR1 is SQVTM, CDR2 ANQGSEA. V was pared by 7 bases and J by 3 bases, with 13 bases between. For the CDR3, the DNA is TGCAGCGCTTATGACACCCGCTACGAGCAGTACTTC. Protein sequence: CSAYDTRYEQYF.

The sample holds a few counts of this clone. The CDR3 DNA follows: TGTGCCAGCACCGGGAGAGGGCTCGAGCAGTACTTC. Protein product: CASTGRGLEQYF. The chain combines TRBV28 with TRBJ2-7, with D perhaps matching TRBD2 (6 bases). This CDR3 is 12 amino acids long. V was pared by 7 bases and J by 6 bases, with 13 bases between. Germline V lookup: CDR1 MDHEN, CDR2 SYDVKM.

This clone was counted only a few times. This chain connects TRBV9 to TRBJ2-2; 7 nucleotides line up with TRBD1. V gave up 3 bases and J gave up 1 base; unmatched junction bases: 3. Germline CDR1 SGDLS, CDR2 YYNGEE. This CDR3 spans 15 amino acids. The CDR3 DNA follows: TGTGCCAGCAGCGCCGGGACAGTGAACACCGGGGAGCTGTTTTTT. It specifies CASSAGTVNTGELFF.